This TCR beta chain was found in a study of PD-L1 blockade in urothelial cancer. Study-level background: In the patient group, about 90% of the roughly 29 were males with bladder-origin urothelial cancer. T cells numbered a median of around 150,000 in the blood samples.

Time point defined: pretreatment peripheral blood. The CDR3 contains 16 residues. The V and J ends lost 7 bases and 0 bases respectively, with 15 bases between them. The germline V gene encodes CDR1 MDHEN and CDR2 SYDVKM. TCR analog templates of synthetic origin were spiked into each PCR. Here immunoSEQ multiplex PCR was the method, and the copy in TCRdb shows in-frame clones only, minus some. The data show more than 90,000 clones, around nine tenths seen once. This clone was counted once. The clonotype was recovered from a man aged 55 to 70 with urothelial cancer. This chain uses TRBV28 with TRBJ2-2; a possible D gene is TRBD1 (6 bases). The sequencing here drew on PBMCs, taken around atezolizumab (anti-PD-L1) treatment. CDR3 amino acids: CASTMPGQPNTGELFF. The CDR3 DNA reads as TGTGCCAGCACCATGCCCGGACAGCCGAACACCGGGGAGCTGTTTTTT.